These 6 T cell receptor beta chains were sequenced from one sample in a study of memory B cells and T cells in multiple sclerosis. For these TCRs, the target antigens are not known. CFSE-dim autoproliferating and CFSE-high non-proliferating T cells from unstimulated culture were sequenced separately. Over 4.5x10^7 CFSE-labeled PBMCs were cultured around 7 days unstimulated, then replicate wells were pooled. The method was immunoSEQ multiplex PCR; TCRdb's version includes in-frame clones alone and lacks a portion of them. The sample lists some 49,000 clones, over 75% seen once, with roughly 1% in the top ten. The material sequenced was PBMCs from blood kept in culture. The receptors here all came from a human donor with multiple sclerosis.

The CDR3 bases are TGCAGCGTTCAATCACTGACTAGTCAAGATACGCAGTATTTT. Amino acids: CSVQSLTSQDTQYF. The genes are TRBV29-1 and TRBJ2-3, with a tentative D call TRBD2 (6 bases). The germline V and J ends were trimmed by 5 bases and 5 bases, with 17 bases remaining between them. The germline V gene encodes CDR1 SQVTM and CDR2 ANQGSEA. This CDR3 region has 14 residues.

The chain is built from TRBV10-3 and TRBJ2-7; D unresolved. This CDR3 has 12 residues. Germline-derived CDR1 and CDR2 are ENHRY and SYGVKD. The ends were cut back, 2 bases at V and 5 bases at J, with 7 bases in the middle. The CDR3 here is CAISENPHEQYF. For the CDR3, the DNA is TGTGCCATCAGTGAGAACCCCCACGAGCAGTACTTC.

This sequence joins TRBV5-1 and TRBJ2-3, with 15 bases that match TRBD2. V dropped 3 bases and J dropped 2; count of bases not matched to a gene: 7. The CDR3 is made up of 18 amino acids. CDR1 is SGHRS and CDR2 is YFSETQ in the germline V gene. The CDR3 here is CASSWGGLAGGHTDTQYF. The CDR3 bases are TGCGCCAGCAGCTGGGGTGGACTAGCGGGGGGGCACACAGATACGCAGTATTTT.

V usage is TRBV29-1 and J usage is TRBJ1-2; D perhaps matches TRBD1 (5 bases). Germline V gene sequence: CDR1 SQVTM, CDR2 ANQGSEA. V dropped 3 bases and J dropped 4 bases, with 15 bases sitting between them. There are 14 residues in the CDR3. The CDR3 is CSVDLDGQGYGYTF. The CDR3 DNA reads as TGCAGCGTTGACCTAGATGGGCAGGGCTATGGCTACACCTTC.

This clone turned up a few times. This rearrangement joins TRBV10-3 to TRBJ2-3; 9 bases match TRBD1. The V gene end was trimmed by 10 bases and the J gene end by 5 bases; junction bases not matched to a gene: 7. This CDR3 comprises 13 residues. CDR1 and CDR2 (germline): ENHRY, SYGVKD. The CDR3 DNA is TGTGCCACCGCGGGACAGGGAGAAGATACGCAGTATTTT. This gives the protein CATAGQGEDTQYF.

This chain uses TRBV18 with TRBJ1-2; D unresolved. Trimming took 3 bases from V and 2 from J, leaving 7 bases between them. Germline loops: CDR1 KGHSH, CDR2 LQKENI. The CDR3 sequence is 13 residues long. CDR3 protein: CASSPAGNYGYTF. The CDR3 region has the DNA TGTGCCAGCTCACCCGCAGGAAACTATGGCTACACCTTC.